A few counts support the clone carrying this T cell receptor (beta chain). What it recognizes is unknown. This sample is part of a study of identical twins. Study-wide results and caveats: Its conclusions, products of cross-sectional statistical analysis, did not come from following the same donors.

All of the donors were Caucasians in good health. A universal primer site came from template switching; cDNA carried unique molecular identifiers. One entry per CDR3 protein results from TCRdb running MiXCR on the 5' RACE reads. The table lists hundreds of thousands of distinct CDR3 sequences, 6.1% of them singletons. The germline V gene encodes CDR1 MNHEY and CDR2 SVGAGI. V was cut by 0 bases and J by 1 base, with 6 bases left in between. The CDR3 spans 14 residues. Sequencing was done on a sample of naive T cells sorted from blood. This chain connects TRBV6-5 to TRBJ1-1, with D hard to call. The TCR comes from a man younger than 35 in good health. CDR3 DNA sequence: TGTGCCAGCAGTTACTCATGGGGGAACACTGAAGCTTTCTTT. Translating it yields CASSYSWGNTEAFF.